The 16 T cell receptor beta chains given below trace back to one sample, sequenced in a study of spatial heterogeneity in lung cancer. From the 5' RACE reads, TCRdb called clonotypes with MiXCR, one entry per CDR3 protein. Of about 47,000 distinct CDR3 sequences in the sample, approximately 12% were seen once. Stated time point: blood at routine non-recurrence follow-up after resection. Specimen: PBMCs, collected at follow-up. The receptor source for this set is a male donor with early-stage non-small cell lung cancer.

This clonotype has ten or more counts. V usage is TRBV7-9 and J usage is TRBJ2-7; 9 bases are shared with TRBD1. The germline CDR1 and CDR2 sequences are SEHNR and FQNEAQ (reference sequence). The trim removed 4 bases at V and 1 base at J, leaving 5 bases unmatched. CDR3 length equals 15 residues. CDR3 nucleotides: TGTGCCAGCAGCTCCTTGGGGACAGGGTCCTACGAGCAGTACTTC. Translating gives CASSSLGTGSYEQYF.

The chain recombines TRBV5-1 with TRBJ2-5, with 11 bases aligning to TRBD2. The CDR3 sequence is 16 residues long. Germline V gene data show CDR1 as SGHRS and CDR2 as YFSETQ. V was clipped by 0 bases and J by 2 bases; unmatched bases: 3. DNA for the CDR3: TGCGCCAGCAGCTTGGGTACTAGCGGGGGACAAGAGACCCAGTACTTC. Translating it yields CASSLGTSGGQETQYF.

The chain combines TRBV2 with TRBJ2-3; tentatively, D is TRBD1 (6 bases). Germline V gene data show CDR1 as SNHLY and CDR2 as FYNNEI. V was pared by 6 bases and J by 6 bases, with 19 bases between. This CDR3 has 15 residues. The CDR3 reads CASRYRTAEGDTQYF. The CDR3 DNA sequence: TGTGCCAGCAGATACAGGACAGCCGAGGGGGATACGCAGTATTTT.

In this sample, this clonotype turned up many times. The CDR3 region has the DNA TGTGCCAGTGGGGGGCAGGCGGACAATCAGCCCCAGCATTTT. It translates to CASGGQADNQPQHF. The V gene is TRBV6-1, the J gene TRBJ1-5; D perhaps matches TRBD1 (6 bases). Deletions cut 9 bases from V and 3 bases from J, with 15 bases between. This CDR3 region has 14 residues. CDR1 MNHNS and CDR2 SASEGT come from the germline V gene.

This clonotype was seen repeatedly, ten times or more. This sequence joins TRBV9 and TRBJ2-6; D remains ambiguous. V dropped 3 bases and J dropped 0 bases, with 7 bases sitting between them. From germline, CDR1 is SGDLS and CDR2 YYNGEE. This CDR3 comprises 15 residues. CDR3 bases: TGTGCCAGCAGCGCTCGATCCTCTGGGGCCAACGTCCTGACTTTC. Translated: CASSARSSGANVLTF. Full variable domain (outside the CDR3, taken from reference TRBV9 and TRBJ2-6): DSGVTQTPKHLITATGQRVTLRCSPRSGDLSVYWYQQSLDQGLQFLIQYYNGEERAKGNILERFSAQQFPDLHSELNLSSLELGDSALYFCASSARSSGANVLTFGAGSRLTVL.

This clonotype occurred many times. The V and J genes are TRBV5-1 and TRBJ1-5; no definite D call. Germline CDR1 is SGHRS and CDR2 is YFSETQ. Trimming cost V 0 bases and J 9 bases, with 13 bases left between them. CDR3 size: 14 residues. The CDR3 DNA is TGCGCCAGCAGCTTGGACGGCTATCGGCGGCCCCAGCATTTT. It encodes CASSLDGYRRPQHF.

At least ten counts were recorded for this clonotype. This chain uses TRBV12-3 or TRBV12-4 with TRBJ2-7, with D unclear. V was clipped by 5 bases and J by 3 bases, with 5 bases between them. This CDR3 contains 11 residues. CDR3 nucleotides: TGTGCCAGCAGTCACTTCTACGAGCAGTACTTC. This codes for CASSHFYEQYF.

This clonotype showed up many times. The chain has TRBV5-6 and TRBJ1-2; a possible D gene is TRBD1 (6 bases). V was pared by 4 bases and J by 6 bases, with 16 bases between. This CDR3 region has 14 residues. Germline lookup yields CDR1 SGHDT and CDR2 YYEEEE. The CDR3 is CASSPGQARHGYTF. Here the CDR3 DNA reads TGTGCCAGCAGCCCGGGACAAGCAAGGCATGGCTACACCTTC.

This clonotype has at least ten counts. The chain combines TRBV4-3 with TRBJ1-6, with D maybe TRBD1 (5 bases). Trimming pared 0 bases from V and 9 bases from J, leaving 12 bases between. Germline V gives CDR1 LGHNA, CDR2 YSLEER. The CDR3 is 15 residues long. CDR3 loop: CASSQDSGTVSPLHF. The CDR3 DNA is TGCGCCAGCAGCCAAGACTCCGGGACCGTTTCACCCCTCCACTTT.

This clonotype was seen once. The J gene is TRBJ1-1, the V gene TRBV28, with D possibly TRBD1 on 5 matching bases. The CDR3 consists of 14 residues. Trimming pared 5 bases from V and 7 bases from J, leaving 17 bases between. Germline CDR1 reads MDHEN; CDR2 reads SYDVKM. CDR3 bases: TGTGCCAGCAGTATCGATATGGGGACTGGTGAAGCTTTCTTT. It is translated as CASSIDMGTGEAFF. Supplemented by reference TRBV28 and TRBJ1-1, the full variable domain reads DVKVTQSSRYLVKRTGEKVFLECVQDMDHENMFWYRQDPGLGLRLIYFSYDVKMKEKGDIPEGYSVSREKKERFSLILESASTNQTSMYLCASSIDMGTGEAFFGQGTRLTVV.

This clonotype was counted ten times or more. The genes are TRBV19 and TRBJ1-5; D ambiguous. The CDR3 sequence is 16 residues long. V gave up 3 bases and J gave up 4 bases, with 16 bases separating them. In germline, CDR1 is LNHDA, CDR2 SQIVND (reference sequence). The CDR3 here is CASSIVPVPRNQPQHF. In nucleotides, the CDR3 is TGTGCCAGTAGTATCGTACCGGTCCCCCGGAATCAGCCCCAGCATTTT.

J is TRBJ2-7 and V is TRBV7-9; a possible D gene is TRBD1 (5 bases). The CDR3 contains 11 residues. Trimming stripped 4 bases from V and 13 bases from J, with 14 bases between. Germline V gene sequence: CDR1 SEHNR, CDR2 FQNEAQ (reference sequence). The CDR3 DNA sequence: TGTGCCAGCAGCTCGCGACAGTCTCTTTACTTC. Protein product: CASSSRQSLYF.

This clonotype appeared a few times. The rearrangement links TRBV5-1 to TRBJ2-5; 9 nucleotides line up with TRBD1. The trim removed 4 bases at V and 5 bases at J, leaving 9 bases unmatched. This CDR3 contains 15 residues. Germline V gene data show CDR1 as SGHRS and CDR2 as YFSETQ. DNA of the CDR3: TGCGCCAGCAGCAAGGACAGGGGAGATATGGAGACCCAGTACTTC. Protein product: CASSKDRGDMETQYF. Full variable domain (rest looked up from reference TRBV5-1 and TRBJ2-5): KAGVTQTPRYLIKTRGQQVTLSCSPISGHRSVSWYQQTPGQGLQFLFEYFSETQRNKGNFPGRFSGRQFSNSRSEMNVSTLELGDSALYLCASSKDRGDMETQYFGPGTRLLVL.

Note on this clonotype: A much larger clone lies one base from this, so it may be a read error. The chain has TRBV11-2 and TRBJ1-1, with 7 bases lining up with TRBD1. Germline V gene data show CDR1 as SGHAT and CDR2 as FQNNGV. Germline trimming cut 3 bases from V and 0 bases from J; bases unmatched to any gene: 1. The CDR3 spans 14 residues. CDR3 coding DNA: TGTGCCAGCAGCTTGACAGGGATGAACACTGAAGCTTTCTTT. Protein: CASSLTGMNTEAFF.

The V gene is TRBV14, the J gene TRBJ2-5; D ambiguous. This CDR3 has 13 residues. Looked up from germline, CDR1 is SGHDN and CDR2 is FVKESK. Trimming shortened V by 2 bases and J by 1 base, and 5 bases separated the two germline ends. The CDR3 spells CASSQSLQETQYF. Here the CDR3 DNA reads TGTGCCAGCAGCCAAAGCCTCCAAGAGACCCAGTACTTC. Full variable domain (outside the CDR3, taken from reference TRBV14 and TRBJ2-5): EAGVTQFPSHSVIEKGQTVTLRCDPISGHDNLYWYRRVMGKEIKFLLHFVKESKQDESGMPNNRFLAERTGGTYSTLKVQPAELEDSGVYFCASSQSLQETQYFGPGTRLLVL.

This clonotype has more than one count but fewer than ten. The CDR3 DNA reads TGTGCCAGCAGCTTAGACAGGCAAGCAGATACGCAGTATTTT. This codes for CASSLDRQADTQYF. The rearrangement joins TRBV7-2 to TRBJ2-3; TRBD1 might be the D (5 bases). CDR1 SGHTA and CDR2 FQGNSA come from the germline V gene. V lost 1 base to trimming and J lost 4 bases, with 9 bases between them. The CDR3 sequence is 14 residues long.